This TCR beta chain was captured by sequencing in a study of cytomegalovirus exposure and HLA in healthy donors. Turning to the study itself: According to later analysis, the same platform produced the 120 validation and 666 first-cohort repertoires.

With respect to this clone: Its target is not known.

Germline CDR1 MNHNS, CDR2 SASEGT. CDR3 length: 14 residues. The germline V and J ends were trimmed by 6 bases and 8 bases, with 17 bases remaining between them. General study points: Clusters of TCRs from the first cohort tended to co-occur in the 120 or so validation repertoires (as a later analysis found). Generally TCR sequences proved uncommon, though certain public TCRs appeared in numerous donors.

TCRdb's copy holds only in-frame clones and misses some; the assay was immunoSEQ multiplex PCR. In the table there are about 220,000 clones, over 80% of which are singletons. It was the roughly 130-subject validation cohort, separate from the 666-subject first cohort, to which the donors belonged. Sequencing was done on a sample of PBMCs. The TCR comes from a woman under 30 in good health and CMV-seronegative. This chain uses TRBV6-1 with TRBJ2-1; perhaps TRBD1 as D (5 bases). CDR3 region: CASSGDPIGDEQFF. The CDR3 DNA follows: TGTGCCAGCAGCGGCGACCCAATAGGGGATGAGCAGTTCTTC.